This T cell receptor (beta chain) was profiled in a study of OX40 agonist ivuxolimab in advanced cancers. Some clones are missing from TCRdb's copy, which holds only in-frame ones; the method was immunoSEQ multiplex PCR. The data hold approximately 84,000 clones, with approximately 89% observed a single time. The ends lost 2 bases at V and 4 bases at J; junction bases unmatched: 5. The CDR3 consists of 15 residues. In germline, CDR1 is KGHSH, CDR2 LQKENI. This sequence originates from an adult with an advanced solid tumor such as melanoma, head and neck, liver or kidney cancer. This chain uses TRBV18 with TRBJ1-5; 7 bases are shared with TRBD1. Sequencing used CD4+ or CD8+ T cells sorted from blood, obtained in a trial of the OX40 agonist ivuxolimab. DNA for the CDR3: TGTGCCAGCTCACCAGGGACAGTTAATAATCAGCCCCAGCATTTT. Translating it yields CASSPGTVNNQPQHF.